This TCR beta chain was profiled in a study of beta chain features in type 1 diabetes. At the level of the study: All samples together contributed more than 90,000,000 sorted cells for examination. Study-level results: Naive, central memory and regulatory TCRB repertoires appeared more similar among patients than healthy donors.

Each of the CD4+ naive, central memory, regulatory and stem cell-like memory populations was sorted via CD45RO/CCR7/CD25/CD127/CD95/CD27. This CDR3 has 16 amino acids. Germline V gives CDR1 SGDLS, CDR2 YYNGEE. Trimming removed 0 bases at V and 2 bases at J, with 12 bases between. This clone turned up a few times. Its antigen is still unknown. The entirety of the isolated RNA underwent reverse transcription, so expressed TCRB transcripts were sequenced. Sequenced by immunoSEQ multiplex PCR; TCRdb stores in-frame clones only, minus some. The table shows fewer than 550,000 clones, with approximately 10% occurring only once.

The sample taken for sequencing was naive CD4+ T cells from blood. V usage is TRBV9 and J usage is TRBJ2-1; D is perhaps TRBD1 (6 bases). The sequence was obtained from a woman between 18 and 30 years old in good health. CDR3 bases: TGTGCCAGCAGCGTAGGGGCAGGGGTGGCCTACAATGAGCAGTTCTTC. Translated: CASSVGAGVAYNEQFF.